This T cell receptor beta chain was obtained from a study of shared T cell receptors in the human thymus. The assay was immunoSEQ multiplex PCR, and TCRdb's table has in-frame clones only and misses some. The table includes about 660,000 clones, more than 75% detected once. V shed 5 bases and J shed 8 bases, with 12 bases lying between them. Germline CDR1 reads SGHTA; CDR2 reads FQGTGA. The CDR3 has 13 amino acids. These data also formed part of another study, on human thymus T cells. That work states: Corrective heart surgery yielded the resections from which the thymus tissue came. Seemingly biased V and J gene usage marked thymic and blood repertoires.

The TCR was taken from a boy under two years old with a congenital heart defect. Sequences were obtained from thymocytes. J is TRBJ2-2 and V is TRBV7-3, with D perhaps matching TRBD2 (5 bases). This chain's CDR3 is CASSEYLAGELFF. The CDR3 DNA reads TGTGCCAGCAGCGAATATTTAGCGGGGGAGCTGTTTTTT.